This T cell receptor beta chain was profiled in a study of siplizumab effects on memory and regulatory T cells. V gave up 4 bases and J gave up 0 bases; unmatched junction bases: 5. This CDR3 contains 16 residues. The germline V gene has CDR1 MGHRA and CDR2 YSYEKL. Libraries were prepared by immunoSEQ multiplex PCR; TCRdb keeps only in-frame clonotypes and omits some of them. The data contain about 56,000 clones, less than 98% of them singletons. This chain joins TRBV4-1 and TRBJ2-1; the match to TRBD2 covers 8 bases. The clonotype originates from a human donor in good health. The specimen was naive CD8+ T cells sorted from blood. The CDR3 region is CASSPHGGVSYNEQFF. The CDR3 DNA follows: TGCGCCAGCAGCCCCCACGGGGGGGTCTCCTACAATGAGCAGTTCTTC.